This is a list of T cell receptor beta chains from one sample in a study of T-cell reconstitution after alpha-beta-depleted transplantation in children. TCRdb re-called the PCR reads with MiXCR, one entry per CDR3 protein. The data show 500,000 or so distinct CDR3 sequences, with roughly 10% seen just once and 12% to 15% held by the top ten. The specimen was PBMCs, mostly from graft donor cells, collected 180 days after TCRalphabeta/CD19-depleted stem cell transplant. The receptors were gathered from a female patient aged 2-9 years who had a stem cell transplant for aplastic anemia, so the T cells may come from the graft donor. Each CDR3 is given with its conserved first and last residue. The D gene is left open where the match is weak. A clone size is listed for some rows: how often the clone was seen (once, few, many), or a class if it is expanded.

D	size	V	J	DNA	CDR3
.	many	TRBV7-2	TRBJ2-7	TGTGCCAGCAGCTTGAATAGCCGTTCCAGAGAGCAGTACTTC	CASSLNSRSREQYF
.	few	TRBV3-1	TRBJ1-1	TGTGCCAGCAGCCAAGCCACAGGGCTTGAAGCTTTCTTT	CASSQATGLEAFF
.	.	TRBV29-1	TRBJ1-1	TGCAGCGTTGAAGATATACACCTGAACACTGAAGCTTTCTTT	CSVEDIHLNTEAFF
.	few	TRBV20-1	TRBJ2-1	TGCAGTGCTAGAGACTTTATTAGCTCCTACAATGAGCAGTTCTTC	CSARDFISSYNEQFF
TRBD2	.	TRBV2	TRBJ2-7	TGTGCCAGCAACTACCCCCCTACCGGGACTAGCGGGAGTACCGCCTACGAGCAGTACTTC	CASNYPPTGTSGSTAYEQYF
.	.	TRBV7-8	TRBJ2-1	TGTGCCAGCAGCTTAGTGGATGGAGGGTACGGCTTTCCATACGATGAGCAGTTCTTC	CASSLVDGGYGFPYDEQFF
.	many	TRBV10-3	TRBJ2-5	TGTGCCATCAGTGAGTCTCTGGAGACCCAGTACTTC	CAISESLETQYF
TRBD1	.	TRBV11-2	TRBJ2-6	TGTGCCAGCAGCCCGCCGGGGCAGGGGGCATCTGGGGCCAACGTCCTGACTTTC	CASSPPGQGASGANVLTF
.	few	TRBV28	TRBJ2-7	TGTGCCGCCGAGGGGACCTCCTACGAGCAGTACTTC	CAAEGTSYEQYF
.	many	TRBV12-3/TRBV12-4	TRBJ2-5	TGTGCCAGCAGTTTACAGGGGACGCGGGAGACCCAGTACTTC	CASSLQGTRETQYF
.	few	TRBV20-1	TRBJ2-5	TGCAGTGCTAGAGATCAAAGGCATCTCCAAGAGACCCAGTACTTC	CSARDQRHLQETQYF
TRBD1	.	TRBV5-1	TRBJ1-3	TGCGCCAGCAGCTTACATATGACAGGGCCCTCTGGAAACACCATATATTTT	CASSLHMTGPSGNTIYF
.	.	TRBV4-2	TRBJ2-2	TGTGCCAGCAGCCAAGTGGCCCAGGGGACGGGCACCGGGGAGCTGTTTTTT	CASSQVAQGTGTGELFF
TRBD2	many	TRBV20-1	TRBJ2-3	TGCAGTGCTAGAGATCGGGGTAGCGGGAGGGATACGCAGTATTTT	CSARDRGSGRDTQYF
TRBD1	few	TRBV11-2	TRBJ1-1	TGTGCCAGCAGCTTAGGCAGGGGGCGCAAATTTTACACTGAAGCTTTCTTT	CASSLGRGRKFYTEAFF
.	few	TRBV24-1	TRBJ1-5	TGTGCCACCAGTGAAAGGGGAGGACAGCCCCAGCATTTT	CATSERGGQPQHF
TRBD2	few	TRBV4-2	TRBJ2-2	TGTGCCAGCAGCCCGCTAGCGGGAGGCCGAGCGAGCACCGGGGAGCTGTTTTTT	CASSPLAGGRASTGELFF
TRBD2	few	TRBV5-1	TRBJ2-2	TGCGCCAGCAGCCTGCCGCTAGCGGGAGCTATGCTGTTTTTT	CASSLPLAGAMLFF
.	few	TRBV6-2/TRBV6-3	TRBJ2-1	TGTGCCAGCAGTTACGCCTTCGTCGCCCGGCCTTCGGATGAGCAGTTCTTC	CASSYAFVARPSDEQFF
.	many	TRBV29-1	TRBJ2-1	TGCAGCGGAACCCCCAGGGTCGGGAGTGTTGAGCAGTTCTTC	CSGTPRVGSVEQFF
.	.	TRBV24-1	TRBJ2-2	TGTGCCACCAGTGATCCCGACGGGGTGGGGTCAGCGGTGACGAACACCGGGGAGCTGTTTTTT	CATSDPDGVGSAVTNTGELFF
.	few	TRBV7-3	TRBJ2-7	TGTGCCAGCAGCCCCAAAGGGGGTTACGAGCAGTACTTC	CASSPKGGYEQYF
.	few	TRBV20-1	TRBJ1-1	TGCAGTGCTAGAGGGGGAAAGGTGAACACTGAAGCTTTCTTT	CSARGGKVNTEAFF
TRBD1	.	TRBV20-1	TRBJ1-1	TGCAGTGCTTCTAGGACAGGGGACACTGAAGCTTTCTTT	CSASRTGDTEAFF
.	.	TRBV11-1	TRBJ2-2	TGTGCCAGCAGACCTCAGGGGCGGAACACCGGGGAGCTGTTTTTT	CASRPQGRNTGELFF
.	many	TRBV28	TRBJ2-7	TGTGCCAGCAGTTTATGGGGTTCCGAGCAGTACTTC	CASSLWGSEQYF
.	.	TRBV5-4	TRBJ2-5	TGTGCCAGCAGCAACGGCGGGGATCAAGAGACCCAGTACTTC	CASSNGGDQETQYF
TRBD1	few	TRBV29-1	TRBJ2-3	TGCAGCGCGGGACAGGGGACAGATACGCAGTATTTT	CSAGQGTDTQYF
.	many	TRBV7-8	TRBJ2-1	TGTGCCAGCAGCTCACGAGAGGGGTCCTACAATGAGCAGTTCTTC	CASSSREGSYNEQFF
.	.	TRBV20-1	TRBJ2-2	TGCAGTGCTAGAGATAGGGGCAGGGGGGACACCGGGGAGCTGTTTTTT	CSARDRGRGDTGELFF
TRBD2	.	TRBV6-5	TRBJ2-3	TGTGCCAGCAGTTATAGACTAGCGGAGGTCGCTAGCACAGATACGCAGTATTTT	CASSYRLAEVASTDTQYF
.	few	TRBV20-1	TRBJ2-5	TGCAGTGCTTCCGGAGGAGAGACCCAGTACTTC	CSASGGETQYF
TRBD1	few	TRBV7-8	TRBJ2-5	TGTGCCAGCAACCTTGGACAGGGGATCCAAGAGACCCAGTACTTC	CASNLGQGIQETQYF
TRBD2	few	TRBV7-9	TRBJ2-5	TGTGCCAGCGGTCTAATAGCGGGAGACTTGGCCGAGACCCAGTACTTC	CASGLIAGDLAETQYF
.	few	TRBV7-6	TRBJ2-1	TGTGCCAGCAGCTTAAGCGGAATCGGCAATGAGCAGTTCTTC	CASSLSGIGNEQFF
.	few	TRBV7-2	TRBJ1-2	TGTGCCAGCAGCTCGATTAACGGGTTGGCTTCGGGAGGCTACACCTTC	CASSSINGLASGGYTF
TRBD2	few	TRBV20-1	TRBJ2-3	TGCAGTGCTAGAGCCTATCTTCTAGCGGGAGGCAGCACAGATACGCAGTATTTT	CSARAYLLAGGSTDTQYF
.	.	TRBV28	TRBJ1-3	TGTGCCAGCAGTTTCCCACCGGGGGTATGGGGAAACACCATATATTTT	CASSFPPGVWGNTIYF
TRBD1	few	TRBV5-1	TRBJ2-5	TGCGCCAGCAGGCCGACAGGGGACTCTCCTATTACAAGGGAGACCCAGTACTTC	CASRPTGDSPITRETQYF
.	few	TRBV4-3	TRBJ1-1	TGCGCCAGCAGCCAACAGGGAATGGACACTGAAGCTTTCTTT	CASSQQGMDTEAFF
TRBD1	.	TRBV2	TRBJ2-5	TGTGCCAGCCAGGACAGGGCAGAGACCCAGTACTTC	CASQDRAETQYF
.	.	TRBV27	TRBJ1-5	TGTGCCAGCAGTCCCAACCGTGGTCAGCCCCAGCATTTT	CASSPNRGQPQHF
.	.	TRBV19	TRBJ2-6	TGTGCCAGTAGTATCGCAGGCGAGAAATCGGGGGCCAACGTCCTGACTTTC	CASSIAGEKSGANVLTF
TRBD2	many	TRBV6-2/TRBV6-3	TRBJ2-1	TGTGCCAGCAGTTACGCCCGAAATAGCGGGAATGAGCAGTTCTTC	CASSYARNSGNEQFF
TRBD2	.	TRBV3-1	TRBJ2-1	TGTGCCAGCAGCCAAGATTGGACTAGCGGTGAGCAGTTCTTC	CASSQDWTSGEQFF
TRBD1	many	TRBV29-1	TRBJ1-6	TGCAGCGTTGGAGGTCAGGGGGACTCACCCCTCCACTTT	CSVGGQGDSPLHF
TRBD1	.	TRBV20-1	TRBJ1-1	TGCAGTGTCCCCTGGCCCGGGACAGGGTTCATGAACACTGAAGCTTTCTTT	CSVPWPGTGFMNTEAFF
.	few	TRBV3-1	TRBJ2-1	TGTGCCAGCAGCCAATACCGGGTAACCTACAATGAGCAGTTCTTC	CASSQYRVTYNEQFF
.	few	TRBV14	TRBJ2-1	TGTGCCAGCAGTCTTCAGGGTCGGGCGAAGCAGTTCTTC	CASSLQGRAKQFF
TRBD2	many	TRBV20-1	TRBJ2-7	TGCAGTGCTAGTGCAGCCGGGACTAGCGGTAGCTCCTACGAGCAGTACTTC	CSASAAGTSGSSYEQYF
.	.	TRBV25-1	TRBJ1-2	TGTGCCAGCAGTGACGGTGGGCGGACTAACTATGGCTACACCTTC	CASSDGGRTNYGYTF
TRBD2	.	TRBV13	TRBJ2-1	TGTGCCAGCAGCTTATCTAGCGGGAGGGTCTCCTACAATGAGCAGTTCTTC	CASSLSSGRVSYNEQFF
.	.	TRBV19	TRBJ1-1	TGTGCCAGTAGTATGGCAACGGGGCGGACGAACACTGAAGCTTTCTTT	CASSMATGRTNTEAFF